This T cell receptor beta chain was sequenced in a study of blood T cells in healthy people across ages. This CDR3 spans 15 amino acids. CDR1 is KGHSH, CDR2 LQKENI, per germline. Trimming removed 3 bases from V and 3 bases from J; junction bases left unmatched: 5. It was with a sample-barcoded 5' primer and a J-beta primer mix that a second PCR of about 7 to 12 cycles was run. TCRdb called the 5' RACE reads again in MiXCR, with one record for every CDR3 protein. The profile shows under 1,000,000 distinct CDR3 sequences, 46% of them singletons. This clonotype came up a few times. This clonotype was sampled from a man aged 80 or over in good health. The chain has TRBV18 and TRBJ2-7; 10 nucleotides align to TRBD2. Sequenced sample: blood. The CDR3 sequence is CASSPGTSENYEQYF. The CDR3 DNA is TGTGCCAGCTCACCTGGGACTAGCGAAAACTACGAGCAGTACTTC.